The clone carrying this T cell receptor (beta chain) came up a few times. The data were taken from a study of T cell changes during pregnancy in multiple sclerosis. Only in-frame clones appear in the TCRdb table, and some are missing; sequencing was by immunoSEQ multiplex PCR. The table lists about 92,000 clones, 85% to 95% of them singletons. Germline V gene sequence: CDR1 MNHEY, CDR2 SVGAGI. This CDR3 comprises 16 residues. Trimming pared 2 bases from V and 1 base from J, leaving 11 bases between. This receptor was identified in a female donor with multiple sclerosis, enrolled in a pregnancy study. The specimen comprised peripheral blood, sampled in the first trimester of pregnancy. The chain employs TRBV6-5 and TRBJ1-4; D uncertain. The CDR3 is CASSYGETGTNEKLFF. The CDR3, as DNA: TGTGCCAGCAGTTACGGAGAAACGGGAACTAATGAAAAACTGTTTTTT.